A single sample gave rise to the 22 T cell receptor beta chains below, sequenced in a study of CD8 T cells in Susac syndrome. Roughly 0.45 to 1 ug RNA was reverse transcribed with random hexamers. TCRdb recomputed calls from the immunoSEQ multiplex PCR reads with MiXCR, one row per CDR3 protein. Of roughly 150,000 distinct CDR3 sequences listed, approximately 90% were seen once; the top ten hold about 0.073%. The sample consisted of CD4+ T cells from PBMCs. All receptors derive from a human donor in good health.

The chain recombines TRBV7-3 with TRBJ1-5; 11 nucleotides match TRBD1. V trimming: 6 bases; J trimming: 6 bases; junction bases outside the gene matches: 7. Germline values: CDR1 SGHTA, CDR2 FQGTGA. This CDR3 is built from 15 residues. The CDR3 DNA is TGTGCCAGCAGACGCTCCGGGACAGGGGGTCAGCCCCAGCATTTT. Translation: CASRRSGTGGQPQHF.

The chain has TRBV3-1 and TRBJ1-1; D remains unclear. From germline, CDR1 is LGHDT and CDR2 YNNKEL (reference sequence). CDR3 size: 13 residues. The V and J ends lost 0 bases and 11 bases respectively, with 13 bases between them. The CDR3 region is CASSQDIGLGAFF. DNA for the CDR3: TGTGCCAGCAGCCAAGATATAGGTTTGGGCGCTTTCTTT.

The J gene is TRBJ2-3, the V gene TRBV29-1, with 8 bases that match TRBD1. Per germline, CDR1 SQVTM and CDR2 ANQGSEA. J gave up 0 bases and V 7 bases, and 6 bases lay outside the gene matches. The CDR3 length is 14 residues. The CDR3 spells CSEAGTGSTDTQYF. The CDR3 bases are TGCAGCGAGGCCGGGACAGGTAGCACAGATACGCAGTATTTT.

This chain connects TRBV19 to TRBJ1-2, with D possibly TRBD1 on 5 matching bases. Trimming shortened V by 3 bases and J by 4 bases, and 12 bases separated the two germline ends. Germline V gene lookup returns CDR1 LNHDA and CDR2 SQIVND (reference sequence). The CDR3 is made up of 14 amino acids. CDR3 sequence: CASSIQPRGYGYTF. The CDR3 bases are TGTGCCAGTAGTATTCAACCGAGGGGCTATGGCTACACCTTC.

The gene calls are TRBV20-1 and TRBJ2-7, with 8 bases aligning to TRBD2. V lost 7 bases, J lost 2 bases, and 10 bases stayed unmatched. CDR3 size: 14 residues. Germline-derived CDR1 and CDR2 are DFQATT and SNEGSKA (reference sequence). The CDR3 region is CSVSPSGPTYEQYF. The CDR3 bases are TGCAGTGTGAGCCCTAGCGGGCCCACCTACGAGCAGTACTTC.

This clonotype was detected once. The chain joins TRBV5-6 to TRBJ1-4, with 8 positions matching TRBD1. Germline loops: CDR1 SGHDT, CDR2 YYEEEE. This CDR3 region has 17 residues. The V and J ends lost 4 bases and 5 bases, in that order; junction bases with no gene match: 13. The CDR3 DNA is TGTGCCAGCAGCCAACAGCAGGGGGCCGGAGGGAATGAAAAACTGTTTTTT. Protein sequence: CASSQQQGAGGNEKLFF.

The chain uses TRBV20-1 and TRBJ2-7; D assignment may be TRBD1 or TRBD2 (5 bases each). Trimming stripped 1 base from V and 3 bases from J, with 16 bases between. The CDR3 loop spans 15 amino acids. Germline CDR1 reads DFQATT; CDR2 reads SNEGSKA (reference sequence). CDR3 sequence (DNA): TGCAGTGCTAGAGGGACGGCTGGGGGTCTCTACGAGCAGTACTTC. Protein product: CSARGTAGGLYEQYF.

The rearrangement links TRBV2 to TRBJ2-4; D gene uncertain. V was trimmed by 3 bases and J by 1 base, leaving 10 bases between them. The CDR3 consists of 15 residues. Germline CDR1 reads SNHLY; CDR2 reads FYNNEI. The CDR3 DNA reads as TGTGCCAGCAGTGAGAGAGGTTTCGCCAAAAACATTCAGTACTTC. Amino acid sequence: CASSERGFAKNIQYF.

The CDR3 DNA is TGCAGCGTTGTTTTGCCTGGAAACACCATATATTTT. Translation: CSVVLPGNTIYF. The gene calls are TRBV29-1 and TRBJ1-3; D is undetermined. The CDR3 extends over 12 amino acids. CDR1 is SQVTM and CDR2 is ANQGSEA in the germline V gene. V gave up 4 bases and J gave up 2 bases, with 6 bases separating them.

The chain combines TRBV24-1 with TRBJ2-2; no clear D gene. V was cut by 6 bases and J by 4 bases, with 8 bases left in between. CDR1 is KGHDR and CDR2 is SFDVKD in the germline V gene. This CDR3 has 13 amino acids. The DNA for the CDR3 is TGTGCCACCAGTCTTTGGAGCACCGGGGAGCTGTTTTTT. This sequence encodes CATSLWSTGELFF.

This chain connects TRBV30 to TRBJ2-3; 9 nucleotides line up with TRBD2. The CDR3 is 14 residues long. The germline V gene has CDR1 GTSNPN and CDR2 SVGIG (reference sequence). Trimming cost V 7 bases and J 1 base; bases outside gene matches: 6. CDR3 nucleotide sequence: TGTGCCTCCAAGCGGGGGGCCCGCACAGATACGCAGTATTTT. Its translation: CASKRGARTDTQYF.

This chain uses TRBV28 with TRBJ2-7, with 8 bases lining up with TRBD1. The CDR3 is made up of 15 amino acids. Germline trimming cut 2 bases from V and 2 bases from J; bases unmatched to any gene: 5. Per the germline V gene, CDR1 is MDHEN and CDR2 is SYDVKM. The CDR3 nucleotides are TGTGCCAGCAGTTTAGTCGACAGGGGTACCTACGAGCAGTACTTC. It codes for CASSLVDRGTYEQYF.

The chain joins TRBV27 to TRBJ2-1, with D hard to call. With 5 bases removed from V and 3 bases from J, the gap between germline ends came to 5 bases. CDR3 length equals 12 residues. CDR1 is MNHEY, CDR2 SMNVEV, per germline (reference sequence). This chain's CDR3 is CASSPNYNEQFF. The DNA for the CDR3 is TGTGCCAGCAGTCCCAACTACAATGAGCAGTTCTTC.

This clonotype was counted once. This sequence joins TRBV24-1 and TRBJ1-5; D might be TRBD1 (5 bases). Germline values: CDR1 KGHDR, CDR2 SFDVKD. There are 14 residues in the CDR3. V lost 0 bases and J 9 bases, leaving 11 bases between the germline ends. DNA of the CDR3: TGTGCCACCAGTGATTTGCGGGACCCAGGGCCCCAGCATTTT. Translated: CATSDLRDPGPQHF.

The table lists this clonotype with a few counts. The V call is TRBV6-1, the J call TRBJ2-5, with D tentatively TRBD1 (6 bases). Germline CDR1 MNHNS, CDR2 SASEGT. The germline V and J ends were trimmed by 5 bases and 5 bases, with 15 bases remaining between them. CDR3 length: 14 residues. The CDR3 DNA is TGTGCCAGCAGTCGAACAGGGCTGGGGGAGACCCAGTACTTC. Translating gives CASSRTGLGETQYF.

This chain connects TRBV7-2 to TRBJ2-1; 11 nucleotides agree with TRBD2. Germline V gene sequence: CDR1 SGHTA, CDR2 FQGNSA. The V segment lost 3 bases and the J segment 5 bases; nucleotides outside the gene matches: 3. The CDR3 runs 15 residues. The CDR3 nucleotides read TGTGCCAGCAGCTTGGCGACTAGCGGGAACAATGAGCAGTTCTTC. It is translated as CASSLATSGNNEQFF.

The V gene is TRBV7-9, the J gene TRBJ1-2, with a weak D call TRBD1 (6 bases). Germline CDR1 and CDR2: SEHNR and FQNEAQ (reference sequence). The ends were cut back, 1 base at V and 6 bases at J, with 6 bases in the middle. This CDR3 is 12 amino acids long. In nucleotides, the CDR3 is TGTGCCAGCAGCTTAGGGACAGATGGCTACACCTTC. Translation: CASSLGTDGYTF. Drawing the rest from reference TRBV7-9 and TRBJ1-2, the complete variable domain is DTGVSQNPRHKITKRGQNVTFRCDPISEHNRLYWYRQTLGQGPEFLTYFQNEAQLEKSRLLSDRFSAERPKGSFSTLEIQRTEQGDSAMYLCASSLGTDGYTFGSGTRLTVV.

V and J are TRBV6-6 and TRBJ1-5; D gene unclear. V lost 5 bases to trimming and J lost 9 bases, with 8 bases between them. CDR3 size: 11 residues. Germline CDR1 reads MNHNY; CDR2 reads SVGAGI (reference sequence). This chain's CDR3 is CASSGKWPQHF. In nucleotides, the CDR3 is TGTGCCAGCAGTGGGAAGTGGCCCCAGCATTTT.

The chain is built from TRBV7-8 and TRBJ1-6, with 8 bases identical to TRBD1. The CDR3 is 14 residues long. V lost 3 bases to trimming and J lost 10 bases; unmatched junction nucleotides: 5. Germline CDR1 SGHVS, CDR2 FQNEAQ. CDR3 loop: CASSLTGARSPLHF. CDR3 in DNA: TGTGCCAGCAGCTTGACAGGGGCGAGATCACCCCTCCACTTT.

V gene TRBV6-6 combines with J gene TRBJ1-2, with D perhaps TRBD1 (5 bases). Trimming took off 5 bases at V and 0 bases at J, with 13 bases between the two ends. From germline, CDR1 is MNHNY and CDR2 SVGAGI (reference sequence). The CDR3 is 15 residues long. CDR3 amino acids: CASSRRGGSNYGYTF. DNA of the CDR3: TGTGCCAGCAGTCGGCGGGGGGGGTCTAACTATGGCTACACCTTC.

The chain uses TRBV7-2 and TRBJ2-2, with D maybe TRBD2 (6 bases). V lost 5 bases and J lost 6, with 19 bases in between. CDR3 size: 16 residues. Germline CDR1 reads SGHTA; CDR2 reads FQGNSA. This CDR3 is CASSLYSRGSSGELFF. The CDR3 DNA follows: TGTGCCAGCAGCCTATATAGCCGGGGGTCGTCCGGGGAGCTGTTTTTT.

This clonotype was picked up one time. The genes are TRBV10-3 and TRBJ1-3; no definite D call. The CDR3 contains 15 residues. The germline V gene encodes CDR1 ENHRY and CDR2 SYGVKD. With 7 bases removed from V and 2 bases from J, the gap between germline ends came to 15 bases. The CDR3 DNA sequence: TGTGCCATCACCTCGGGAGCCCCTACTGGAAACACCATATATTTT. Its protein product is CAITSGAPTGNTIYF.